Listed here are 26 T cell receptor beta chains from one sample, sequenced in a study of vaccination effects on CD4 cells after COVID-19. It was after around eleven days of culture that CD4+ T cells were isolated. The protocol was immunoSEQ multiplex PCR, while the TCRdb copy is restricted to in-frame clones and leaves out a portion. The sample shows around 60,000 clones, 60% to 85% of them seen only once. The antigens these receptors bind are not known. Sequencing used CD4+ T cells from PBMCs cultured without peptide, obtained before COVID-19 vaccination. Receptor source: a human donor who received a COVID-19 vaccine.

V usage is TRBV24-1 and J usage is TRBJ2-1; either TRBD1 or TRBD2 may fit D (5 bases each). The germline V gene encodes CDR1 KGHDR and CDR2 SFDVKD. The CDR3 has 17 amino acids. Trimming took 3 bases from V and 0 from J, leaving 14 bases between them. In DNA form, the CDR3 reads TGTGCCACCAGTGATACGGGACGTAAGAGCTCCTACAATGAGCAGTTCTTC. Translation: CATSDTGRKSSYNEQFF.

This sequence joins TRBV6-1 and TRBJ1-5; D is ambiguous. The V end was cut by 2 bases, the J end by 7 bases, with 6 bases between. CDR1 is MNHNS and CDR2 is SASEGT in the germline V gene. The CDR3 has 12 amino acids. The CDR3 loop reads CASSELGQPQHF. The DNA for the CDR3 is TGTGCCAGCAGTGAACTGGGGCAGCCCCAGCATTTT.

The chain employs TRBV4-1 and TRBJ1-5; D gene unclear. Trimming left V 3 bases short and J 6 bases short, with 12 bases between. The CDR3 is 14 amino acids. Germline-derived CDR1 and CDR2 are MGHRA and YSYEKL. The CDR3 protein is CASSQMGSIQPQHF. In DNA, the CDR3 is TGCGCCAGCAGCCAGATGGGTTCAATTCAGCCCCAGCATTTT.

The chain employs TRBV2 and TRBJ2-1; 8 bases line up with TRBD1. Losses at the gene ends were 6 bases for V and 0 bases for J; bases not matched to a gene: 4. Germline CDR1 is SNHLY and CDR2 is FYNNEI. This CDR3 is 15 amino acids long. This CDR3 reads CASSIDRGSYNEQFF. In DNA, the CDR3 is TGTGCCAGCAGCATCGACAGGGGCTCCTACAATGAGCAGTTCTTC. Combining the CDR3 with reference TRBV2 and TRBJ2-1 gives the whole variable domain EPEVTQTPSHQVTQMGQEVILRCVPISNHLYFYWYRQILGQKVEFLVSFYNNEISEKSEIFDDQFSVERPDGSNFTLKIRSTKLEDSAMYFCASSIDRGSYNEQFFGPGTRLTVL.

This clone has more than one count but fewer than ten. The genes are TRBV5-1 and TRBJ2-2; tentatively, D is TRBD2 (6 bases). Germline CDR1 SGHRS, CDR2 YFSETQ. The germline V and J ends were trimmed by 6 bases and 6 bases, with 18 bases remaining between them. This CDR3 contains 15 residues. Here the CDR3 DNA reads TGCGCCAGCAACTACGGGGGACCCTTCGCCGGGGAGCTGTTTTTT. Translating gives CASNYGGPFAGELFF. The complete variable domain, with remaining parts taken from reference TRBV5-1 and TRBJ2-2, reads KAGVTQTPRYLIKTRGQQVTLSCSPISGHRSVSWYQQTPGQGLQFLFEYFSETQRNKGNFPGRFSGRQFSNSRSEMNVSTLELGDSALYLCASNYGGPFAGELFFGEGSRLTVL.

This clone appeared a few times. This chain joins TRBV2 and TRBJ1-5; D remains ambiguous. The CDR3 sequence is 13 residues long. Germline V gene data show CDR1 as SNHLY and CDR2 as FYNNEI. With 6 bases removed from V and 0 bases from J, the gap between germline ends came to 6 bases. In DNA, the CDR3 is TGTGCCAGCAGACAGTTTAGCAATCAGCCCCAGCATTTT. Amino acids: CASRQFSNQPQHF.

The V call is TRBV21-1, the J call TRBJ1-4. TRBV21-1 has pseudogene status. This CDR3 is built from 15 residues. CDR3 loop: CASSKVTRRWGKLFF. CDR3 nucleotide sequence: TGTGCCAGCAGCAAAGTTACACGTCGATGGGGAAAACTGTTTTTT.

The sample holds one count of this clone. The chain joins TRBV27 to TRBJ2-3; TRBD1 matches at 8 bases. V was clipped by 0 bases and J by 5 bases; unmatched bases: 7. Germline CDR1 reads MNHEY; CDR2 reads SMNVEV (reference sequence). The CDR3 extends over 16 amino acids. The CDR3 loop reads CASSLSARGPGDTQYF. CDR3 nucleotide sequence: TGTGCCAGCAGTTTATCCGCCAGGGGGCCAGGAGATACGCAGTATTTT.

V is TRBV5-5 and J is TRBJ1-1; D call uncertain. The germline gives CDR1 SGHKS, CDR2 YYEKEE (reference sequence). V gave up 1 base and J gave up 0 bases, with 10 bases separating them. CDR3 length: 15 amino acids. The DNA of the CDR3 is TGTGCCAGCAGCTTGTTGGCAGTCATGAACACTGAAGCTTTCTTT. Its protein is CASSLLAVMNTEAFF.

The chain is built from TRBV18 and TRBJ1-5; a possible D gene is TRBD1 (6 bases). CDR1 KGHSH and CDR2 LQKENI come from the germline V gene. V was cut by 3 bases and J by 1 base, with 10 bases left in between. This CDR3 region has 15 residues. The CDR3 nucleotides are TGTGCCAGCTCACCTACAGGGCAGAGCAATCAGCCCCAGCATTTT. Protein: CASSPTGQSNQPQHF.

V is TRBV6-5 and J is TRBJ1-5; a weak D match, TRBD1 (5 bases). V was shortened by 6 bases and J by 6 bases, with 15 bases between the two germline ends. The germline V gene has CDR1 MNHEY and CDR2 SVGAGI. This CDR3 has 14 amino acids. The CDR3 region has the DNA TGTGCCAGCAGGAGAGGGGCGGAGGGTCAGCCCCAGCATTTT. Translated, it gives CASRRGAEGQPQHF.

The rearrangement uses TRBV7-2 and TRBJ2-1; a weak D match, TRBD2 (5 bases). CDR1 is SGHTA and CDR2 is FQGNSA in the germline V gene. Trimming left V 5 bases short and J 9 bases short, with 17 bases between. The length of the CDR3 is 14 residues. In nucleotides, the CDR3 is TGTGCCAGCAGCCTTCGGGGAGCGGAGAGTGAGCAGTTCTTC. Encoded protein: CASSLRGAESEQFF.

The genes are TRBV7-9 and TRBJ1-4; 9 positions agree with TRBD1. This CDR3 comprises 17 residues. Germline CDR1 and CDR2: SEHNR and FQNEAQ (reference sequence). J gave up 0 bases and V 6 bases, and 8 bases lay outside the gene matches. CDR3 bases: TGTGCCAGCAGTTATACAGGGGGCGTTACAACTAATGAAAAACTGTTTTTT. Amino acids: CASSYTGGVTTNEKLFF. The full variable domain, its missing parts supplied by reference TRBV7-9 and TRBJ1-4, is DTGVSQNPRHKITKRGQNVTFRCDPISEHNRLYWYRQTLGQGPEFLTYFQNEAQLEKSRLLSDRFSAERPKGSFSTLEIQRTEQGDSAMYLCASSYTGGVTTNEKLFFGSGTQLSVL.

This clone has just a few counts. CDR3 in DNA: TGTGCCAGCAGCCTCAGACAGGGACTGTACAATGAGCAGTTCTTC. This translates into CASSLRQGLYNEQFF. The V and J genes are TRBV7-3 and TRBJ2-1; D is possibly TRBD1 (7 bases). The germline CDR1 and CDR2 sequences are SGHTA and FQGTGA. The CDR3 covers 15 residues. Deletions cut 5 bases from V and 4 bases from J, with 15 bases between.

The genes are TRBV7-2 and TRBJ2-1; 13 nucleotides line up with TRBD2. The J segment lost 8 bases and the V segment lost 2 bases, leaving 3 bases of the junction unmatched. CDR3 length: 15 amino acids. CDR1 SGHTA and CDR2 FQGNSA come from the germline V gene. The CDR3 reads CASSLKLAGGDEQFF. CDR3 sequence (DNA): TGTGCCAGCAGCTTAAAACTAGCGGGGGGGGATGAGCAGTTCTTC.

In this sample, this clone turned up once. The chain employs TRBV5-1 and TRBJ2-1; a weak D match, TRBD1 (5 bases). Per germline, CDR1 SGHRS and CDR2 YFSETQ. The V end lost 4 bases, the J end lost 2 bases, and 13 bases lay between the germline ends. This CDR3 spans 15 amino acids. In DNA form, the CDR3 reads TGCGCCAGCAGCCCTGGGCCAGGGACCTACAATGAGCAGTTCTTC. Translating it yields CASSPGPGTYNEQFF.

The rearrangement joins TRBV2 to TRBJ1-2; no clear D gene. This CDR3 comprises 13 residues. V was clipped by 2 bases and J by 2 bases, with 6 bases between them. Germline lookup yields CDR1 SNHLY and CDR2 FYNNEI. The CDR3 region is CASSENGNYGYTF. CDR3 DNA: TGTGCCAGCAGTGAAAACGGCAACTATGGCTACACCTTC.

This clone was detected a few times. The chain couples TRBV25-1 to TRBJ2-2; no clear D gene. Germline V gene data show CDR1 as MGHDK and CDR2 as SYGVNS. The length of the CDR3 is 12 residues. Trimming removed 6 bases from V and 1 base from J, with 3 bases in between. In DNA form, the CDR3 reads TGTGCCAGCAGACAGAACACCGGGGAGCTGTTTTTT. Translation: CASRQNTGELFF.

V is TRBV24-1 and J is TRBJ1-2; D unclear. The germline V gene encodes CDR1 KGHDR and CDR2 SFDVKD. This CDR3 region has 14 residues. V lost 0 bases and J lost 3, with 7 bases in between. This CDR3 is CATSDLKGDYGYTF. In nucleotides, the CDR3 is TGTGCCACCAGTGATTTGAAGGGTGACTATGGCTACACCTTC.

The chain combines TRBV14 with TRBJ2-4, with 8 nucleotides matching TRBD1. Trimming took 3 bases from V and 5 from J; bases not matched to a gene: 6. Germline V lookup: CDR1 SGHDN, CDR2 FVKESK. The CDR3 sequence is 15 residues long. The CDR3 coding sequence is TGTGCCAGCAGCCACCAGGGGGCGAGACAAAACATTCAGTACTTC. Translated: CASSHQGARQNIQYF.

The chain employs TRBV7-2 and TRBJ1-3; 8 bases fit TRBD1. This CDR3 comprises 13 residues. Losses at the gene ends were 5 bases for V and 6 bases for J; bases not matched to a gene: 3. The germline V gene has CDR1 SGHTA and CDR2 FQGNSA. The CDR3 loop reads CASSRQGSNTIYF. In nucleotides, the CDR3 is TGTGCCAGCAGCCGACAGGGGTCAAACACCATATATTTT.

This chain connects TRBV5-5 to TRBJ1-3; the D is unclear. CDR1 SGHKS and CDR2 YYEKEE come from the germline V gene (reference sequence). V was pared by 4 bases and J by 0 bases, with 11 bases between. The CDR3 totals 15 residues. CDR3 amino acids: CASSPRTDSGNTIYF. In nucleotides, the CDR3 is TGTGCCAGCAGCCCGAGGACGGACTCTGGAAACACCATATATTTT.

The CDR3 is CASSFLAGGAYTDEQYV. CDR3 in DNA: TGTGCCAGCAGCTTCCTAGCCGGGGGGGCGTATACCGACGAGCAGTACGTC. The V call is TRBV7-8, the J call TRBJ2-7, with 8 nucleotides matching TRBD2. V was clipped by 3 bases and J by 5 bases; unmatched bases: 15. This CDR3 is built from 17 residues. The germline gives CDR1 SGHVS, CDR2 FQNEAQ.

The chain combines TRBV2 with TRBJ2-3, with no clear D. Germline V CDR1 and CDR2: SNHLY, FYNNEI. The V gene lost 3 bases and the J gene lost 4 bases, with 11 bases spanning the gap. The CDR3 sequence is 14 residues long. CDR3 bases: TGTGCCAGCAGTGATTCTAGTGGTCCAGATACGCAGTATTTT. Its protein is CASSDSSGPDTQYF.

The J gene is TRBJ1-4, the V gene TRBV18; D is uncertain. In germline, CDR1 is KGHSH, CDR2 LQKENI. CDR3 length: 12 amino acids. The V end lost 0 bases, the J end lost 7 bases, and 3 bases lay between the germline ends. As DNA, the CDR3 is TGTGCCAGCTCACCACCAGGTGAAAAACTGTTTTTT. Translating gives CASSPPGEKLFF.

The rearrangement links TRBV5-5 to TRBJ1-4; no clear D. Trimming removed 4 bases from V and 0 bases from J, with 4 bases in between. This CDR3 contains 13 residues. Per the germline V gene, CDR1 is SGHKS and CDR2 is YYEKEE (reference sequence). CDR3 bases: TGTGCCAGCAGCCGATCAACTAATGAAAAACTGTTTTTT. It specifies CASSRSTNEKLFF.